This record covers a single T cell receptor (beta chain). The ends were cut back, 4 bases at V and 1 base at J, with 11 bases in the middle. Per the germline V gene, CDR1 is MGHRA and CDR2 is YSYEKL. There are 15 residues in the CDR3. This sample stems from a study of blood T cell repertoires in COVID-19. The wider study: Samples of COVID-19 (acute and convalescent) were obtained from the United States, Italy and Spain.

This table comes from immunoSEQ multiplex PCR, and its TCRdb copy is limited to in-frame clones, with some not included. The repertoire holds 150,000 to 170,000 clones, with about four fifths as singletons. The chain carries TRBV4-1 and TRBJ1-3; no reliable D call. Sequencing used peripheral blood. The source of this sequence is a woman aged 55-75 years with acute or convalescent COVID-19. Here the CDR3 reads CASSPGGSSGNTIYF. CDR3 coding DNA: TGCGCCAGCAGCCCCGGTGGTAGTTCTGGAAACACCATATATTTT.